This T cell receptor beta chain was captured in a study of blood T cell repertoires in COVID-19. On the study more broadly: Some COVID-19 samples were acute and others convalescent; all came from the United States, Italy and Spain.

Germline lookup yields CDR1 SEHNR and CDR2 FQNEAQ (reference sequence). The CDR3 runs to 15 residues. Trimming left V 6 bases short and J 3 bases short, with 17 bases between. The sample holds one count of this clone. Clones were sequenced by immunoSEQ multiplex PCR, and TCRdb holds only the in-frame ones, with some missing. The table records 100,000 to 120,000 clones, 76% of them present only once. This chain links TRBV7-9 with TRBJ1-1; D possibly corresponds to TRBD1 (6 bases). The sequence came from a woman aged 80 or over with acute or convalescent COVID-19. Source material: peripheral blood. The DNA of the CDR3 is TGTGCCAGCAGACCCATTCAGGGGAAAGACACTGAAGCTTTCTTT. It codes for CASRPIQGKDTEAFF.